A single sample gave rise to the 24 T cell receptor beta chains below, sequenced in a study of blood T cell repertoires in COVID-19. Only in-frame clones appear in the TCRdb table, and some are missing; sequencing was by immunoSEQ multiplex PCR. This table holds 150,000 to 200,000 clones, roughly 90% found once. Sequenced input: PBMCs or T cells enriched from blood (not recorded which). Source of these receptors: a woman aged 45 to 65 who had recovered from COVID-19.

The chain combines TRBV6-5 with TRBJ2-1; D might be TRBD1 (5 bases). The CDR3 has 14 residues. CDR1 is MNHEY and CDR2 is SVGAGI in the germline V gene. V lost 4 bases to trimming and J lost 4 bases, with 11 bases between them. The CDR3 protein is CASSSRVEYNEQFF. The CDR3 nucleotides read TGTGCCAGCAGTTCCAGGGTTGAGTACAATGAGCAGTTCTTC.

This chain connects TRBV5-1 to TRBJ2-7; D is perhaps TRBD2 (6 bases). The CDR3 runs 13 residues. Germline lookup yields CDR1 SGHRS and CDR2 YFSETQ. Trimming cost V 0 bases and J 6 bases, with 10 bases left between them. This chain's CDR3 is CASSLVMEGEQYF. In DNA form, the CDR3 reads TGCGCCAGCAGCTTGGTGATGGAGGGCGAGCAGTACTTC.

V is TRBV18 and J is TRBJ2-1; possible D gene TRBD1, 7 bases. The CDR3 is 16 residues long. Germline loops: CDR1 KGHSH, CDR2 LQKENI. The V and J ends lost 1 base and 8 bases respectively, with 18 bases between them. CDR3 nucleotide sequence: TGTGCCAGCTCACCACGGGCGGGGACAGAACTCGATGAGCAGTTCTTC. It encodes CASSPRAGTELDEQFF.

The CDR3 protein is CASSQDIALHEQYF. The CDR3 coding sequence is TGTGCCAGCAGCCAAGATATAGCCCTCCACGAGCAGTACTTC. The chain recombines TRBV3-1 (or the pseudogene TRBV3-2) with TRBJ2-7, with D unresolved. Germline lookup yields CDR1 LGHDT and CDR2 YNNKEL (reference sequence). V was pared by 0 bases and J by 5 bases, with 11 bases between. This CDR3 has 14 amino acids.

The chain has TRBV7-2 and TRBJ1-6; a possible D gene is TRBD1 (5 bases). The CDR3 has 15 amino acids. Germline CDR1 reads SGHTA; CDR2 reads FQGNSA. V shed 0 bases and J shed 10 bases, with 13 bases lying between them. CDR3: CASSLASGEGSPLHF. The CDR3, as DNA: TGTGCCAGCAGCTTAGCGTCGGGGGAGGGATCACCCCTCCACTTT.

The chain links TRBV5-6 to TRBJ2-3; 12 nucleotides line up with TRBD2. Germline CDR1 and CDR2: SGHDT and YYEEEE. The CDR3 is 16 residues long. Trimming cost V 4 bases and J 4 bases; bases outside gene matches: 7. In DNA, the CDR3 is TGTGCCAGCAGCCGGGAACTAGCGGGAGGAGCAGATACGCAGTATTTT. Amino acid sequence: CASSRELAGGADTQYF.

V and J are TRBV19 and TRBJ2-6; D gene unclear. Germline V CDR1 and CDR2: LNHDA, SQIVND (reference sequence). V gave up 4 bases and J gave up 10 bases, with 14 bases separating them. The CDR3 is 14 residues long. The CDR3 DNA is TGTGCCAGTAGTACCCAACAGAAGCAAAACGTCCTGACTTTC. Translating gives CASSTQQKQNVLTF. Full variable domain (outside the CDR3, taken from reference TRBV19 and TRBJ2-6): DGGITQSPKYLFRKEGQNVTLSCEQNLNHDAMYWYRQDPGQGLRLIYYSQIVNDFQKGDIAEGYSVSREKKESFPLTVTSAQKNPTAFYLCASSTQQKQNVLTFGAGSRLTVL.

The rearrangement joins TRBV2 to TRBJ1-4, with D tentatively TRBD1 (6 bases). From germline, CDR1 is SNHLY and CDR2 FYNNEI. V shed 6 bases and J shed 2 bases, with 13 bases lying between them. The CDR3 has 15 residues. CDR3 residues: CASRKTGNTNEKLFF. In DNA form, the CDR3 reads TGTGCCAGCAGAAAGACAGGAAACACTAATGAAAAACTGTTTTTT.

J is TRBJ2-2 and V is TRBV3-1 (or the pseudogene TRBV3-2); 16 bases map to TRBD2. Germline V CDR1 and CDR2: LGHDT, YNNKEL (reference sequence). After removal of 4 bases from V and 5 bases from J, the junction contained 7 bases not matched to a gene. This CDR3 has 18 residues. The DNA of the CDR3 is TGTGCCAGCAGCCCGGGACTAGCGGGAGGGCTGGGAACCGGGGAGCTGTTTTTT. Encoded protein: CASSPGLAGGLGTGELFF.

The genes are TRBV28 and TRBJ2-1; TRBD2 might be the D (5 bases). Germline CDR1 and CDR2: MDHEN and SYDVKM. V lost 8 bases and J 0 bases, leaving 11 bases between the germline ends. This CDR3 spans 14 amino acids. The CDR3 region is CASVLSGSYNEQFF. CDR3 bases: TGTGCCAGCGTGTTGAGCGGCTCCTACAATGAGCAGTTCTTC.

A word on this clone: This specimen includes other DNA sequences encoding the same CDR3. The V call is TRBV27, the J call TRBJ1-3, with 8 bases fitting TRBD1. Looked up from germline, CDR1 is MNHEY and CDR2 is SMNVEV (reference sequence). The CDR3 has 13 amino acids. CDR3 DNA sequence: TGTGCTAGCTTGGACAGGGCTGGAAACACCATATATTTT. It yields the protein CASLDRAGNTIYF.

V is TRBV6-5 and J is TRBJ2-2; possibly TRBD2 for D (6 bases). V was cut by 2 bases and J by 4 bases, with 14 bases left in between. The CDR3 loop spans 16 amino acids. Looked up from germline, CDR1 is MNHEY and CDR2 is SVGAGI. CDR3: CASSYRGSTGTGELFF. The CDR3 bases are TGTGCCAGCAGTTACCGGGGGAGCACCGGCACCGGGGAGCTGTTTTTT.

The chain combines TRBV28 with TRBJ1-3, with 7 bases fitting TRBD1. The CDR3 is 16 amino acids. V lost 5 bases and J lost 5; bases outside the gene matches: 12. Per the germline V gene, CDR1 is MDHEN and CDR2 is SYDVKM. CDR3 in amino acids: CASSPTLGGLRNTIYF. The CDR3 nucleotides are TGTGCCAGCAGTCCTACCCTAGGGGGCTTGAGAAACACCATATATTTT. The whole variable domain, filled in from reference TRBV28 and TRBJ1-3, reads DVKVTQSSRYLVKRTGEKVFLECVQDMDHENMFWYRQDPGLGLRLIYFSYDVKMKEKGDIPEGYSVSREKKERFSLILESASTNQTSMYLCASSPTLGGLRNTIYFGEGSWLTVV.

This clone has only a few counts. The chain combines TRBV19 with TRBJ1-1; a possible D gene is TRBD1 (5 bases). V lost 5 bases and J 1 base, leaving 14 bases between the germline ends. The CDR3 has 15 amino acids. The germline gives CDR1 LNHDA, CDR2 SQIVND (reference sequence). This CDR3 is CASSSRVGANTEAFF. The DNA of the CDR3 is TGTGCCAGTAGTTCTCGGGTAGGGGCGAACACTGAAGCTTTCTTT.

The chain has TRBV15 and TRBJ2-7; possible D gene TRBD1, 5 bases. This CDR3 spans 14 amino acids. The V and J ends lost 0 bases and 3 bases respectively, with 9 bases between them. CDR1 and CDR2 from the germline V gene are LNHNV and YYDKDF (reference sequence). CDR3 DNA: TGTGCCACCAGCAGAGATAGGCAGGGCTACGAGCAGTACTTC. It encodes CATSRDRQGYEQYF.

The chain has TRBV5-1 and TRBJ2-2, with 8 bases lining up with TRBD2. The CDR3 sequence is 15 residues long. Trimming cost V 3 bases and J 4 bases; bases outside gene matches: 5. The germline CDR1 and CDR2 sequences are SGHRS and YFSETQ. The CDR3 DNA follows: TGCGCCAGCAGCTCCAGCGGGAGTAGCACCGGGGAGCTGTTTTTT. Amino acid sequence: CASSSSGSSTGELFF.

This clone was observed a single time. The genes are TRBV7-9 and TRBJ2-3; TRBD2 matches at 11 bases. The V segment lost 1 base and the J segment 4 bases; nucleotides outside the gene matches: 1. Germline V gene data show CDR1 as SEHNR and CDR2 as FQNEAQ (reference sequence). The CDR3 is made up of 15 amino acids. The CDR3 coding sequence is TGTGCCAGCAGCTTAGAACTAGCGGGAGCAGATACGCAGTATTTT. It is translated as CASSLELAGADTQYF.

The gene calls are TRBV14 and TRBJ2-2; D is undetermined. The CDR3 contains 13 residues. Trimming removed 5 bases at V and 5 bases at J, with 9 bases between. Germline CDR1 is SGHDN and CDR2 is FVKESK. The CDR3 DNA reads TGTGCCAGCAGCTTGGCCCGTACCGGGGAGCTGTTTTTT. Encoded protein: CASSLARTGELFF.

This chain connects TRBV18 to TRBJ1-3, with a weak D call TRBD1 (5 bases). This CDR3 comprises 16 residues. Trimming pared 5 bases from V and 0 bases from J, leaving 14 bases between. CDR1 and CDR2 from the germline V gene are KGHSH and LQKENI. The DNA of the CDR3 is TGTGCCAGCTCAACGGGACTGGAGAGCTCTGGAAACACCATATATTTT. As protein: CASSTGLESSGNTIYF.

The chain links TRBV18 to TRBJ1-5, with 7 positions matching TRBD1. CDR1 is KGHSH, CDR2 LQKENI, per germline. The CDR3 is 14 amino acids. V dropped 1 base and J dropped 6; count of bases not matched to a gene: 3. CDR3 sequence reads: CASSPQGAGQPQHF. CDR3 bases: TGTGCCAGCTCACCACAGGGGGCTGGTCAGCCCCAGCATTTT. Complete variable domain (other parts from reference TRBV18 and TRBJ1-5): NAGVMQNPRHLVRRRGQEARLRCSPMKGHSHVYWYRQLPEEGLKFMVYLQKENIIDESGMPKERFSAEFPKEGPSILRIQQVVRGDSAAYFCASSPQGAGQPQHFGDGTRLSIL.

The chain employs TRBV5-4 and TRBJ2-5; 9 positions match TRBD1. Germline CDR1 and CDR2: SGHNT and YYREEE (reference sequence). Germline trimming cut 4 bases from V and 13 bases from J; bases unmatched to any gene: 11. This CDR3 comprises 13 residues. The CDR3 reads CASSEDRGGDRYF. The CDR3 nucleotides read TGTGCCAGCAGCGAGGACAGGGGCGGGGATCGGTACTTC.

The genes are TRBV13 and TRBJ2-1; D may be TRBD1 (5 bases). Germline CDR1 reads PRHDT; CDR2 reads FYEKMQ (reference sequence). The CDR3 is 14 amino acids. V lost 3 bases to trimming and J lost 5 bases, with 11 bases between them. The CDR3 protein is CASSLQGWDNEQFF. The CDR3 bases are TGTGCCAGCAGCTTGCAGGGATGGGACAATGAGCAGTTCTTC.

The CDR3 coding sequence is TGTGCCAGCAACCTCCATTTGGCGGGGCAGGAGCAGTACTTC. Its protein is CASNLHLAGQEQYF. V and J are TRBV11-2 and TRBJ2-7; possible D gene TRBD2, 6 bases. Germline CDR1 is SGHAT and CDR2 is FQNNGV. The CDR3 loop spans 14 amino acids. The V end was cut by 7 bases, the J end by 7 bases, with 20 bases between.

Concerning this clone: The sample carries other DNA sequences with the same CDR3. The V and J genes are TRBV28 and TRBJ2-1, with 8 bases matching TRBD1. The trim removed 2 bases at V and 6 bases at J, leaving 3 bases unmatched. The CDR3 is made up of 14 amino acids. CDR1 and CDR2 (germline): MDHEN, SYDVKM. In DNA, the CDR3 is TGTGCCAGCAGTTTAGGACAGGGTATCAATGAGCAGTTCTTC. The encoded protein is CASSLGQGINEQFF.